A single T cell receptor (beta chain) is shown here with its context. This record belongs to a study of cytomegalovirus exposure and HLA in healthy donors. Researchers ran the PCR with 60 Vbeta and 13 Jbeta primers. TCRdb keeps only in-frame clones here, not all; method: immunoSEQ multiplex PCR. The repertoire consists of about 200,000 clones, with 82% occurring once and the leading ten covering approximately 6.5%. The germline V gene has CDR1 SEHNR and CDR2 FQNEAQ (reference sequence). This CDR3 spans 10 amino acids. V gave up 5 bases and J gave up 7 bases, with 3 bases separating them. The receptor's source is a man in his forties or fifties in good health and CMV-seropositive. Source material: PBMCs. The chain links TRBV7-9 to TRBJ2-1; no reliable D call. CDR3 protein: CASSPNEQFF. The CDR3 DNA reads as TGTGCCAGCAGCCCAAATGAGCAGTTCTTC.